This entry describes one T cell receptor (beta chain). Antigen specificity is unknown. This CDR3 comprises 14 residues. The ends were cut back, 0 bases at V and 2 bases at J, with 7 bases in the middle. Looked up from germline, CDR1 is LNHNV and CDR2 is YYDKDF (reference sequence). The data are from a study of T cell repertoires in cytomegalovirus infection. Across the study: Public TCR beta signatures provided an indication of both CMV infection and a matching HLA type.

TCRdb reanalysed the reads using MiXCR and keeps one entry per CDR3 protein. The sample lists roughly 720,000 distinct CDR3 sequences; approximately 34% were seen once. Whole-study findings and limits: Frequencies of public TCR beta families were cumulated, and this identified carriers of CMV plus the relevant HLA. The ex vivo response was dominated by HLA-C-restricted CMV-specific TCR beta clonotypes.

Sequenced: PBMCs. The sequence was collected from a human donor in good health (CMV status not recorded). Some clones in this sample may be carry-over from other donors' samples. This chain links TRBV15 with TRBJ1-1; D is undetermined. The DNA for the CDR3 is TGTGCCACCAGCAGAGATCAAGTAAACACTGAAGCTTTCTTT. As protein: CATSRDQVNTEAFF.